This TCR beta chain is drawn from a study of post-analysis software for immune sequencing data. The TCR beta cDNA libraries carried unique molecular identifiers. TCRdb re-derived calls from the PCR reads in MiXCR, one entry per CDR3 protein. The sample lists 450,000 to 700,000 distinct CDR3 sequences, 44% occurring once. Concerning this clonotype: Its specificity is unknown.

J lost 2 bases, V lost 4 bases, and 8 bases had no gene match. CDR3 length: 15 residues. Per the germline V gene, CDR1 is DFQATT and CDR2 is SNEGSKA (reference sequence). Study-level points and caveats: There were several TRBV segments more frequent in patients than controls, and TRBV5-6, TRBV5-1 and TRBV20-1 were among them.

The chain joins TRBV20-1 to TRBJ1-5; 7 bases align to TRBD1. This receptor was taken from a girl between 5 and 17 years old with multiple sclerosis. Sequenced: blood. CDR3 nucleotides: TGCAGTGCTACGGACAGGATCGATCGCAATCAGCCCCAGCATTTT. Translated: CSATDRIDRNQPQHF.